This entry features one T cell receptor beta chain sequence. The antigen is undetermined. The data are from a study of Ad26.COV2.S vaccination and SARS-CoV-2 variants. Study observations and caveats: It was found that vaccine and placebo recipients had similar non-spike TCR breadth.

Assay: immunoSEQ multiplex PCR; the TCRdb copy retains only in-frame clones and omits some. The sample holds a few hundred thousand clones, around nine tenths seen once. The CDR3 is made up of 10 amino acids. V dropped 9 bases and J dropped 8 bases, with 7 bases sitting between them. Germline V gives CDR1 LNHDA, CDR2 SQIVND (reference sequence). Treatment noted: about 20 received Ad26.COV2.S at low or high dose, single or two shots; 5 received placebo; per-sample allocation not given. Sample collection was performed on day 63 after the first vaccine or placebo injection. The chain joins TRBV19 to TRBJ1-4; D unclear. This specimen was peripheral blood, taken in a trial of Ad26.COV2.S vaccine versus placebo. The receptor comes from a person aged 18 to 65 who received the Ad26.COV2.S COVID-19 vaccine or a placebo. CDR3 nucleotide sequence: TGTGCCAGCGGAGGGGAAAAACTGTTTTTT. Translation: CASGGEKLFF.